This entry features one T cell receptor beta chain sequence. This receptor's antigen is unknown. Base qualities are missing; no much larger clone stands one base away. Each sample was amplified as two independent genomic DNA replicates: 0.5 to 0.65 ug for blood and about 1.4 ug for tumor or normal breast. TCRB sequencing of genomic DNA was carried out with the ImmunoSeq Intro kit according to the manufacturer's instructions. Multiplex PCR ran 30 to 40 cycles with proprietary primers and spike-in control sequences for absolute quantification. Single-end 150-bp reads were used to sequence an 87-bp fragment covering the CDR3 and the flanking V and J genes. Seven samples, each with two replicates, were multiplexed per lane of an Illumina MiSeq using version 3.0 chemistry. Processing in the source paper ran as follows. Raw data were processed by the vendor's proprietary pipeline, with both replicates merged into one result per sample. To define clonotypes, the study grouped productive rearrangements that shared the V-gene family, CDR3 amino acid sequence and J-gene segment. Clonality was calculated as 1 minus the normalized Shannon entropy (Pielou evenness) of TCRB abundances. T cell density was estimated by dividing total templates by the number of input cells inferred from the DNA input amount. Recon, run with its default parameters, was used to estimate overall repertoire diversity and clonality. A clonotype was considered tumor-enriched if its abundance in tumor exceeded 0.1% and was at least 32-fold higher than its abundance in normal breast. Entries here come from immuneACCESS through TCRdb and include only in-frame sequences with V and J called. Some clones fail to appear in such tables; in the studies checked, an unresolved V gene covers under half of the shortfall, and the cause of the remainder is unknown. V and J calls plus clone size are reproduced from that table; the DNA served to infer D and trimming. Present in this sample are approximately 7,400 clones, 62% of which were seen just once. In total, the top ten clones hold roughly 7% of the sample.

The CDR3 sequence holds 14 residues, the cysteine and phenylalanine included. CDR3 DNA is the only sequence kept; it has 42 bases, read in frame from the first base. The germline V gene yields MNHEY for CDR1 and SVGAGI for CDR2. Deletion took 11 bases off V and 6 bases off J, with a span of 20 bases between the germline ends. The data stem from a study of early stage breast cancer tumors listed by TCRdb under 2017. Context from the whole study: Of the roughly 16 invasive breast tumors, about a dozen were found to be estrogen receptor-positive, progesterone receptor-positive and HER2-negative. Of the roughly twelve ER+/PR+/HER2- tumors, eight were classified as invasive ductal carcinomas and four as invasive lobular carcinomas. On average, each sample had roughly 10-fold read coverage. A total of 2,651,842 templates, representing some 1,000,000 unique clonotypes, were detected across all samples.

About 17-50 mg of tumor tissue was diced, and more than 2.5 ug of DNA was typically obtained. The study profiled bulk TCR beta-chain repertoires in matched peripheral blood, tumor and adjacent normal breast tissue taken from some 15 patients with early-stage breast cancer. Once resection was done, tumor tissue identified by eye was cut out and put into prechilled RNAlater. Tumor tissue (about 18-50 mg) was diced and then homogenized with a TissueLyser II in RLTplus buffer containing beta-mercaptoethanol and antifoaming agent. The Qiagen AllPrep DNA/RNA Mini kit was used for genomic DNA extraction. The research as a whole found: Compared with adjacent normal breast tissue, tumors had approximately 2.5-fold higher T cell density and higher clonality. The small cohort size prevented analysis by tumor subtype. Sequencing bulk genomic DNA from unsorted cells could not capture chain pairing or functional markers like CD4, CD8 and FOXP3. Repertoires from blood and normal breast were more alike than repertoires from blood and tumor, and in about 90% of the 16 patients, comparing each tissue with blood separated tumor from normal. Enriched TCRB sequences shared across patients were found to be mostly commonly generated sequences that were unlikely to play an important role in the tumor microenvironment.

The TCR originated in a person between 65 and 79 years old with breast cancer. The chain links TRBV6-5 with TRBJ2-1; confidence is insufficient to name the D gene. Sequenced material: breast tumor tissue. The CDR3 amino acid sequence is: CASQLQISANEQFF. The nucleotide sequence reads TGTGCCTCCCAGTTACAAATCAGCGCCAATGAGCAGTTCTTC.